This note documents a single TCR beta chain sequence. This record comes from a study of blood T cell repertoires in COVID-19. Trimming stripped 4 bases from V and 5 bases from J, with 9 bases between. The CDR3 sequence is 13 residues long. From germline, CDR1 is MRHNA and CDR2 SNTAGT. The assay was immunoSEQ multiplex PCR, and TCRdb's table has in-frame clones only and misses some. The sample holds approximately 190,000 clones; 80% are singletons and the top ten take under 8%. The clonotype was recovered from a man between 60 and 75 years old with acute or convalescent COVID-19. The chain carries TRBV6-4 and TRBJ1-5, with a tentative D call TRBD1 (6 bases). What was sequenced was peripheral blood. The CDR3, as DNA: TGTGCCAGCAGTGGGACAGCTGATCAGCCCCAGCATTTT. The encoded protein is CASSGTADQPQHF.